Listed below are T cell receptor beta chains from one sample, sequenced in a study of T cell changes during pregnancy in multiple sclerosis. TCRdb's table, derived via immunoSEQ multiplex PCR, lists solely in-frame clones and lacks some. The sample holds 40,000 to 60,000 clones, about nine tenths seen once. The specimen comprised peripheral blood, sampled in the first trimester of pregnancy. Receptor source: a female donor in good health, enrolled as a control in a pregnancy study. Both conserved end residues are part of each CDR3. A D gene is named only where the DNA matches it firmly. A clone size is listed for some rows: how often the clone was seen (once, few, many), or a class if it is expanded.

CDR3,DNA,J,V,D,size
CASSIFSAGPGYGYTF,TGTGCCAGTAGTATTTTCTCCGCAGGTCCAGGGTATGGCTACACCTTC,TRBJ1-2,TRBV19,.,few
CASSLAIVFDSQNPLDGYTF,TGCGCCAGCAGCTTGGCCATTGTTTTTGACAGCCAGAACCCCCTGGATGGCTACACCTTC,TRBJ1-2,TRBV5-1,.,.
CASSIGTDTGELFF,TGTGCCAGTAGTATAGGGACAGACACCGGGGAGCTGTTTTTT,TRBJ2-2,TRBV19,.,.
CASSSPGQGGNTIYF,TGTGCCAGCAGCTCCCCGGGACAGGGGGGAAACACCATATATTTT,TRBJ1-3,TRBV28,TRBD1,.
CASTNFREKLFF,TGTGCCAGTACCAATTTTCGGGAAAAACTGTTTTTT,TRBJ1-4,TRBV19,.,.
CASSLAGGPLNEQFF,TGTGCCAGCAGCCTAGCGGGGGGGCCATTAAATGAGCAGTTCTTC,TRBJ2-1,TRBV7-3,TRBD2,.
CASSYGRGNTEAFF,TGTGCCAGCAGCTATGGCAGGGGTAACACTGAAGCTTTCTTT,TRBJ1-1,TRBV7-2,.,once
CASSIAGGSGSGGELFF,TGTGCCAGCAGCATAGCCGGTGGTAGCGGGAGTGGCGGGGAGCTGTTTTTT,TRBJ2-2,TRBV7-8,TRBD2,few
CATSRDTGQQETQYF,TGTGCCACCAGCAGAGATACGGGACAGCAAGAGACCCAGTACTTC,TRBJ2-5,TRBV15,TRBD1,.
CASSRLGTGEAFF,TGCGCCAGCAGCCGTTTGGGGACAGGTGAAGCTTTCTTT,TRBJ1-1,TRBV5-1,TRBD1,.
CASSSYSNQPQHF,TGTGCCAGCAGTTCTTATAGCAATCAGCCCCAGCATTTT,TRBJ1-5,TRBV28,.,.
CASSLSGLMYEQYF,TGTGCCAGCAGTCTCTCGGGACTCATGTACGAGCAGTACTTC,TRBJ2-7,TRBV27,.,.
CASSQGAGYWTGLNIQYF,TGTGCCAGCAGCCAGGGGGCTGGTTACTGGACAGGGTTGAACATTCAGTACTTC,TRBJ2-4,TRBV14,TRBD1,.
CASSGVGQGFGEQYF,TGCGCCAGCAGCGGGGTGGGACAGGGTTTTGGCGAGCAGTACTTC,TRBJ2-7,TRBV4-1,TRBD1,.
CACGQEDGYTF,TGTGCCTGCGGACAGGAGGATGGCTACACCTTC,TRBJ1-2,TRBV30,TRBD1,.
CASSLRTGSFGSPLHF,TGTGCCAGCAGCTTAAGAACAGGGTCCTTCGGTTCACCCCTCCACTTT,TRBJ1-6,TRBV11-2,.,.
CASSPPVIHHQGSYNEQFF,TGTGCCAGCAGCCCCCCCGTGATTCACCATCAGGGTTCCTACAATGAGCAGTTCTTC,TRBJ2-1,TRBV7-9,.,.
CASSLYGGSPTDTQYF,TGCGCCAGCAGCTTGTATGGGGGGAGTCCCACAGATACGCAGTATTTT,TRBJ2-3,TRBV5-1,.,.
CASSTPGQPYEQYF,TGTGCCAGTAGTACACCGGGACAGCCATACGAGCAGTACTTC,TRBJ2-7,TRBV19,TRBD1,.
CASSYPDYGYTF,TGTGCCAGCAGTTACCCTGACTATGGCTACACCTTC,TRBJ1-2,TRBV6-6,.,.
CASSPPQGGEELFF,TGTGCCAGCAGTCCCCCGCAGGGCGGGGAGGAGCTGTTTTTT,TRBJ2-2,TRBV28,.,.
CASSLRRASSNEQYF,TGTGCCAGCAGCTTACGGAGGGCTTCGAGTAACGAGCAGTACTTC,TRBJ2-7,TRBV7-2,.,.